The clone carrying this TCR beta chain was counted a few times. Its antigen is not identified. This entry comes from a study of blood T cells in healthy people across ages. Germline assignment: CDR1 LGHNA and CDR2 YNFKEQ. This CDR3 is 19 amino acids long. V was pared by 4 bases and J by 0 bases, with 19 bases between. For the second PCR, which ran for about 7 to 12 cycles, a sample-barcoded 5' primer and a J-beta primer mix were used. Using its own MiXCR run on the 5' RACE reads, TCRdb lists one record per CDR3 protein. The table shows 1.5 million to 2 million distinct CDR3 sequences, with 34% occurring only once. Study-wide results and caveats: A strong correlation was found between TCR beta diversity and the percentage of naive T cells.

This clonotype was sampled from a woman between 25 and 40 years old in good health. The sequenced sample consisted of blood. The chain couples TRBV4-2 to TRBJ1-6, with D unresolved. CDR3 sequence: CASSLRHSQNPSYNSPLHF. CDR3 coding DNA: TGTGCCAGCAGCCTGAGGCACAGCCAGAACCCCTCCTATAATTCACCCCTCCACTTT.